This record covers a single TCR beta chain. Its antigen is still unknown. The junction departs from germline at one end; a sequencing error may be responsible. The data are from a study of blood T cells in healthy people across ages. In germline, CDR1 is ENHRY, CDR2 SYGVKD. The CDR3 consists of 13 residues. The second PCR ran roughly 7 to 12 cycles with a sample-barcoded 5' primer and J-beta primers. TCRdb called the 5' RACE reads again in MiXCR, with one record for every CDR3 protein. This table holds over a million distinct CDR3 sequences, about 43% found once. Notes on the study in general: CMV status of donors was unknown, possibly confounding expanded clonotype changes.

Sequenced: blood. The source of this sequence is a woman aged 18-30 years in good health. The genes are TRBV10-3 and TRBJ1-1; D unclear. The CDR3 DNA is TGTGCCGTCAGTGATGCAGGCTCCAAGGCGGCTTTCTTT. Protein sequence: CAVSDAGSKAAFF.